The sequence of this T cell receptor beta chain was determined in a study of shared clonotypes between healthy human individuals. Study-wide results and caveats: A handful of donors showed sharing of 4.5% to 6% of naive CD4 clonotypes.

About this clone itself: What it recognizes is unknown.

The repertoire was sequenced with immunoSEQ multiplex PCR; TCRdb's copy has only in-frame clones and lacks some. The top ten clones hold approximately 22% of a sample with approximately 720,000 clones, just over 90% of them seen once. It was CD45RO-negative cells, positively selected for CCR7, that made up naive CD8 cells, with terminally differentiated effector memory CD45RA+ cells excluded. The CDR3 length is 15 residues. V was pared by 4 bases and J by 1 base, with 13 bases between. Germline V gene sequence: CDR1 MGHRA, CDR2 YSYEKL. Sequencing was carried out using naive CD8+ T cells sorted from blood. The genes are TRBV4-1 and TRBJ1-1; the D gene is possibly TRBD1 (5 bases). The clonotype originates from a man in his thirties or forties in good health. DNA for the CDR3: TGCGCCAGCAGCCCGCGGGGGGGGTCGAACACTGAAGCTTTCTTT. As protein: CASSPRGGSNTEAFF.